Included here is one T cell receptor (beta chain) sequence, with context. The data are from a study of blood T cell repertoires in COVID-19. Study context: The cDNA or gDNA used as material had been derived from T cells, B-cell-depleted T cells, or PBMCs.

Assay: immunoSEQ multiplex PCR; the TCRdb copy retains only in-frame clones and omits some. The table lists roughly 150,000 clones, around 86% of them singletons, with 5.5% to 7.5% in the top ten. The sequence derives from an older man with acute or convalescent COVID-19. Sequenced input: peripheral blood.

For the CDR3, the DNA is TGTGCCTGGAGTGCTAATACAGCCTCCGAGCAGTACTTC. Encoded protein: CAWSANTASEQYF. The genes are TRBV30 and TRBJ2-7, with no clear D. This CDR3 is 13 amino acids long. The germline V and J ends were trimmed by 1 base and 6 bases, with 13 bases remaining between them. Germline CDR1 and CDR2: GTSNPN and SVGIG (reference sequence).